Presented here are 12 T cell receptor beta chains from one specimen sequenced in a study of OX40 agonist ivuxolimab in advanced cancers. The protocol was immunoSEQ multiplex PCR, while the TCRdb copy is restricted to in-frame clones and leaves out a portion. Here the sample spans around 69,000 clones, around 83% being singletons. Specimen: CD4+ or CD8+ T cells sorted from blood, collected in a trial of the OX40 agonist ivuxolimab. The receptors were sampled from an adult with an advanced solid tumor such as melanoma, head and neck, liver or kidney cancer.

The DNA of the CDR3 is TGCAGCGTTGGGTCAGGAATTAACACCGGGGAGCTGTTTTTT. The encoded protein is CSVGSGINTGELFF. The chain combines TRBV29-1 with TRBJ2-2; D call uncertain. CDR3 length equals 14 residues. The germline V gene has CDR1 SQVTM and CDR2 ANQGSEA. The germline V and J ends were trimmed by 4 bases and 2 bases, with 11 bases remaining between them.

The chain uses TRBV19 and TRBJ1-6; D not certain. The germline V gene has CDR1 LNHDA and CDR2 SQIVND (reference sequence). The CDR3 is 17 residues long. V gave up 10 bases and J gave up 8 bases, with 27 bases separating them. CDR3: CATSLASKGRTYSPLHF. The CDR3 region has the DNA TGTGCCACTTCTCTGGCCTCAAAGGGCCGCACCTATTCACCCCTCCACTTT.

The count of this clone is one. This chain uses TRBV11-2 with TRBJ2-3; 7 bases fit TRBD2. CDR1 and CDR2 from the germline V gene are SGHAT and FQNNGV. J gave up 6 bases and V 1 base, and 7 bases lay outside the gene matches. The CDR3 extends over 15 amino acids. CDR3 DNA sequence: TGTGCCAGCAGCTTAGTCGGGAGGATGGTGGATACGCAGTATTTT. Residues: CASSLVGRMVDTQYF.

The chain combines TRBV7-9 with TRBJ1-1; D remains ambiguous. Trimming shortened V by 3 bases and J by 6 bases, and 2 bases separated the two germline ends. The CDR3 has 10 residues. Germline V CDR1 and CDR2: SEHNR, FQNEAQ (reference sequence). CDR3 protein: CASSFSEAFF. The CDR3 coding sequence is TGTGCCAGCAGCTTCTCTGAAGCTTTCTTT.

This chain links TRBV14 with TRBJ1-1; tentative D call: TRBD1 (5 bases). The V gene lost 4 bases and the J gene lost 0 bases, with 12 bases spanning the gap. This CDR3 comprises 15 residues. Germline V gene data show CDR1 as SGHDN and CDR2 as FVKESK. CDR3: CASSRETGVNTEAFF. The CDR3 DNA is TGTGCCAGCAGCCGGGAAACAGGCGTGAACACTGAAGCTTTCTTT.

This clone was seen once. The V call is TRBV2, the J call TRBJ2-5, with D tentatively TRBD2 (6 bases). From germline, CDR1 is SNHLY and CDR2 FYNNEI. V lost 8 bases to trimming and J lost 3 bases, with 16 bases between them. The CDR3 sequence is 14 residues long. The CDR3 reads CASGGDWRKETQYF. The CDR3 nucleotides are TGTGCCAGCGGAGGGGACTGGAGGAAAGAGACCCAGTACTTC.

Comments on this clone: One end of the junction fails to match germline, which may point to a read error. The genes are TRBV6-1 and TRBJ2-7; D gene uncertain. There are 12 residues in the CDR3. Germline V gene sequence: CDR1 MNHNS, CDR2 SASEGT. The DNA for the CDR3 is TGTGCCAGCAGAGAAGATAGCTACGAGCAGTACTTC. Amino acid sequence: CASREDSYEQYF.

The sample holds one count of this clone. The gene calls are TRBV9 and TRBJ1-1, with unresolved D. This CDR3 has 14 amino acids. Germline V gene data show CDR1 as SGDLS and CDR2 as YYNGEE. Deletions cut 4 bases from V and 7 bases from J, with 17 bases between. CDR3 bases: TGTGCCAGCAGCCTTGGCTCCCAGGCGAGTGAAGCTTTCTTT. Translated, it gives CASSLGSQASEAFF.

The chain uses TRBV10-2 and TRBJ2-7, with 9 bases fitting TRBD1. V lost 10 bases to trimming and J lost 6 bases; unmatched junction nucleotides: 10. The CDR3 is made up of 13 amino acids. CDR1 is WSHSY, CDR2 SAAADI, per germline. The CDR3: CATRDRAPLEQYF. For the CDR3, the DNA is TGCGCCACCCGGGACAGGGCCCCCCTCGAGCAGTACTTC.

This chain joins TRBV6-1 and TRBJ2-3; D gene ambiguous. This CDR3 region has 10 residues. CDR1 is MNHNS, CDR2 SASEGT, per germline. V was cut by 3 bases and J by 7 bases, with 2 bases left in between. The CDR3 sequence is CASSDYTQYF. As DNA, the CDR3 is TGTGCCAGCAGTGACTATACGCAGTATTTT.

The chain employs TRBV11-3 and TRBJ2-1, with D perhaps being TRBD1 or TRBD2 (5 bases each). Trimming pared 6 bases from V and 5 bases from J, leaving 17 bases between. The CDR3 has 15 residues. Germline V gene sequence: CDR1 SGHNT, CDR2 YENEEA. CDR3 in DNA: TGTGCCAGCAGAGGGCTCGGGGCCGAGAACAATGAGCAGTTCTTC. Protein sequence: CASRGLGAENNEQFF.

This clone was seen only once. This chain connects TRBV5-1 to TRBJ1-4; TRBD1 aligns across 9 bases. Trimming removed 3 bases from V and 7 bases from J; junction bases left unmatched: 4. Per the germline V gene, CDR1 is SGHRS and CDR2 is YFSETQ. This CDR3 is built from 14 residues. This chain's CDR3 is CASSSGQGGEKLFF. CDR3 DNA sequence: TGCGCCAGCAGCTCGGGACAGGGAGGTGAAAAACTGTTTTTT.